The table lists the clone carrying this T cell receptor beta chain with many counts. These data are taken from a study of Graves' ophthalmopathy and Graves' hyperthyroidism. Per germline, CDR1 SEHNR and CDR2 FQNEAQ (reference sequence). The V gene lost 8 bases and the J gene lost 4 bases, with 18 bases spanning the gap. The CDR3 spans 14 residues. RNA transcripts were the template, and TCR beta CDR3 regions were amplified from them. First-round RT-PCR used HTBI primers; second-round multiplex PCR followed. MiXCR, run by TCRdb on the multiplex PCR reads, gives a single entry per CDR3 protein. The table has 350,000 to 400,000 distinct CDR3 sequences, 15% seen once.

The sequence was obtained from a woman aged 18-29 years with stable Graves' hyperthyroidism. Sequencing input: peripheral blood. The chain recombines TRBV7-9 with TRBJ2-7; tentative D call: TRBD1 (6 bases). The CDR3, as DNA: TGTGCCAGCCAGGGGCAGGGAGATTATTACGAGCAGTACTTC. It specifies CASQGQGDYYEQYF.